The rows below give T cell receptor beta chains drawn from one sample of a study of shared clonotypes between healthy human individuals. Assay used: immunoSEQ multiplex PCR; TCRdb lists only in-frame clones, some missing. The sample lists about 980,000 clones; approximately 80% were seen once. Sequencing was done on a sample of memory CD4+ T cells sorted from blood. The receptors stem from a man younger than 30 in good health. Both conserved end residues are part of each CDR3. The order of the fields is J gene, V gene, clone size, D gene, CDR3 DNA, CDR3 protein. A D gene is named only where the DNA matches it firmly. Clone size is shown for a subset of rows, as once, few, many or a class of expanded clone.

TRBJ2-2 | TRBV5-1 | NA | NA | TGCGCCAGCAGCTTGACTAGCCCGAACACCGGGGAGCTGTTTTTT | CASSLTSPNTGELFF
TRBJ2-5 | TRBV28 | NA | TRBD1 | TGTGCCAGCAGTCCCGCGGGGACAGGGGGCGGGCCGGAGACCCAGTACTTC | CASSPAGTGGGPETQYF
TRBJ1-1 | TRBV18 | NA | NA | TGTGCCAGCTCACCGGCCGGAACCTATAACACTGAAGCTTTCTTT | CASSPAGTYNTEAFF
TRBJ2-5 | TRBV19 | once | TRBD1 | TGTGCCAGTAGTATAGGCGCCGGGACAGGGGGCCGGGAGACCCAGTACTTC | CASSIGAGTGGRETQYF
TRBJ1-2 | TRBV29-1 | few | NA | TGCAGCGTTGTTCGGGACGGCTATGGCTACACCTTC | CSVVRDGYGYTF
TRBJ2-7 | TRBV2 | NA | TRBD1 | TGTGCCAGCACCCCGGGACAGGGGCTTGACGCGTACTTC | CASTPGQGLDAYF
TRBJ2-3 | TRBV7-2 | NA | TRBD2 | TGTGCCAGCAGCCCCCTGGGGGGAGGGCCGACAGATACGCAGTATTTT | CASSPLGGGPTDTQYF
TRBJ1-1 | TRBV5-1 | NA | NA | TGCGCCAGCAGCTTGGAAGGCAGGGCTAACACTGAAGCTTTCTTT | CASSLEGRANTEAFF
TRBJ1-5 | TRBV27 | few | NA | TGTGCCAGCAGTTTGCAGGGCGCGATCCAGCCCCAGCATTTT | CASSLQGAIQPQHF
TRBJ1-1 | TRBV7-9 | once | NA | TGTGCCAGCAGCTTAGATCATATGGTTAGCACTGAAGCTTTCTTT | CASSLDHMVSTEAFF
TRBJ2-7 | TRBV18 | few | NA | TGTGCCAGCTCACCACCAGGTCGAGCAGGGGCATACGAGCAGTACTTC | CASSPPGRAGAYEQYF
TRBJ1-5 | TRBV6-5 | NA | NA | TGTGCCAGCAGGGGTGGGGATCAGCCCCAGCATTTT | CASRGGDQPQHF
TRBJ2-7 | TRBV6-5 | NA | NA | TGTGCCAGCAGTGCGGGACTTCGCTCCTACGAGCAGTACTTC | CASSAGLRSYEQYF